This T cell receptor beta chain came from a study of shared clonotypes between healthy human individuals. The CDR3 length is 14 residues. With V trimmed by 6 bases and J by 9 bases, 6 bases remained unmatched. Germline V gene lookup returns CDR1 SGHVS and CDR2 FNYEAQ. Method: immunoSEQ multiplex PCR; TCRdb's copy keeps in-frame clones and lacks some. The data hold about 2.1 million clones, with around 93% observed a single time. Selected positively for CCR7 and CD45RO-negative, naive CD8 cells excluded terminally differentiated effector memory CD45RA+ cells. The clonotype comes from a man younger than 35 in good health. Some clones in this sample may be carry-over from other donors' samples. The J gene is TRBJ2-1, the V gene TRBV7-6, with 12 bases fitting TRBD2. The material sequenced was naive CD8+ T cells from PBMCs. CDR3 nucleotides: TGTGCCAGCAGGAGACTAGCGGGAGTTTCTGAGCAGTTCTTC. Residues: CASRRLAGVSEQFF.